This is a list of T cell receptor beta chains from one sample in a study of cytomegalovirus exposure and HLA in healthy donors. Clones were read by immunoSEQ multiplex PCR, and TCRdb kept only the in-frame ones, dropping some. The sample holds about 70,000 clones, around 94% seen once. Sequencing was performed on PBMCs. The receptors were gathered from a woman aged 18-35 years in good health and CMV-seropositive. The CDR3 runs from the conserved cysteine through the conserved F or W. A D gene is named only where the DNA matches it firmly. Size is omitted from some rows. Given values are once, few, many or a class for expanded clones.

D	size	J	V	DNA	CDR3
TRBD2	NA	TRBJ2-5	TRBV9	TGTGCCAGCAGCCTAACGGGAGGCCAAGAGACCCAGTACTTC	CASSLTGGQETQYF
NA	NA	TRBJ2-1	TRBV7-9	TGTGCCAGCAGCTCCCAGTACAATGAGCAGTTCTTC	CASSSQYNEQFF
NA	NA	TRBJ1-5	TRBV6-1	TGTGCCAGCAGTCAAGGAGGGACGGGACATTATCAGCCCCAGCATTTT	CASSQGGTGHYQPQHF
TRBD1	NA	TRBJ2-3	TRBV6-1	TGTGCCAGCAGCCTAGGACAGGGGCAAGATACGCAGTATTTT	CASSLGQGQDTQYF
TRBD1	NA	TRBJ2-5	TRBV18	TGTGCCAGCTCACCCGCGACAGGGGGAGAAGAGACCCAGTACTTC	CASSPATGGEETQYF
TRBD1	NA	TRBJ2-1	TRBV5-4	TGTGCCAGCAGTCCTACAGGGGACGGTTACAATGAGCAGTTCTTC	CASSPTGDGYNEQFF
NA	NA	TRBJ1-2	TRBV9	TGTGCCAGCAGCGTAGATTTGGCAGGGTTAAACTATGGCTACACCTTC	CASSVDLAGLNYGYTF
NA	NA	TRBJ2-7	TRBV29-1	TGCAGCGTTTATAATTCCCCCTACGAGCAGTACTTC	CSVYNSPYEQYF
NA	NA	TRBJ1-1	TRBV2	TGTGCCAGCAGGTTAGATATGAACACTGAAGCTTTCTTT	CASRLDMNTEAFF
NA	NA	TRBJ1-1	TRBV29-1	TGCAGCGTTTCCTATGGGCTGAACACTGAAGCTTTCTTT	CSVSYGLNTEAFF
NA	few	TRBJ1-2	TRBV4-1	TGCGCCAGCAGCCAAGATATAGGCTTTGACAGGAGCTATGGCTACACCTTC	CASSQDIGFDRSYGYTF
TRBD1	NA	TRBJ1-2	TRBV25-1	TGTGCCAGCAGTGACGCAGGGGGCCCTAACTATGGCTACACCTTC	CASSDAGGPNYGYTF
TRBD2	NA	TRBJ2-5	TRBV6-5	TGTGCCAGCAGTTACTCCGGGACTAGTGATAAAGAGACCCAGTACTTC	CASSYSGTSDKETQYF
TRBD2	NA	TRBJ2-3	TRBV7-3	TGTGCCAGCAGCTTTTCGGCTAGCGGGAACACAGATACGCAGTATTTT	CASSFSASGNTDTQYF
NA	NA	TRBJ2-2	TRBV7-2	TGTGCCAGCAGCTGGGGGGAACTCGCGAACACCGGGGAGCTGTTTTTT	CASSWGELANTGELFF
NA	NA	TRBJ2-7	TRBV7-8	TGTGCCAGCAGCTTATCCCGCTACGAGCAGTACTTC	CASSLSRYEQYF
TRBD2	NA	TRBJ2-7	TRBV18	TGTGCCAGCTCTCAAGGGACTAGCGGGGGGAGGAGAGAGCAGTACTTC	CASSQGTSGGRREQYF
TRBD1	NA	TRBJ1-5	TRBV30	TGTGCCTGGAGTGTACAGGGGAATCAGCCCCAGCATTTT	CAWSVQGNQPQHF
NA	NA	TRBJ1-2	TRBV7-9	TGTGCCAGCAGCTTAGTTGCCAGCTATGGCTACACCTTC	CASSLVASYGYTF
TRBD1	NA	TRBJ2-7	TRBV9	TGTGCCAGCAGCGTAGGACAGGGGGGTTTCTCGGTCTACGAGCAGTACTTC	CASSVGQGGFSVYEQYF
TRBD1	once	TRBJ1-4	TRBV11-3	TGTGCCAGCAGCGCCTGGGACAGGGAAACAACTAATGAAAAACTGTTTTTT	CASSAWDRETTNEKLFF
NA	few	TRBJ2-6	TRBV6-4	TGTGCCAGCAGTGACTCAGGGGGCTCTGGGGCCAACGTCCTGACTTTC	CASSDSGGSGANVLTF
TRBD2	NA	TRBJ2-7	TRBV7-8	TGTGCCAGCAGCTCCACCGGGGGAGCGGGAGCCTACGAGCAGTACTTC	CASSSTGGAGAYEQYF
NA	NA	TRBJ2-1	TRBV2	TGTGCCAGCTTAAAAGCGGACCACAATGAGCAGTTCTTC	CASLKADHNEQFF
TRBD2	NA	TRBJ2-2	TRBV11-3	TGTGCCAGCATCCTACGAGGGCTAGCGGGGGTTGCCGGGGAGCTGTTTTTT	CASILRGLAGVAGELFF
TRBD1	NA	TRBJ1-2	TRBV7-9	TGTGCCAGCAGCTTGACAGGGGGCGTTGGACTTGGCTACACCTTC	CASSLTGGVGLGYTF
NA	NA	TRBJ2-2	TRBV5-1	TGCGCCAGCGCGCTCGAGCCGAACACCGGGGAGCTGTTTTTT	CASALEPNTGELFF
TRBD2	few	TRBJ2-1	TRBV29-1	TGCAGCGTTGAAGGTCTAGCGGGACGCCCTAGCTCCTACAATGAGCAGTTCTTC	CSVEGLAGRPSSYNEQFF
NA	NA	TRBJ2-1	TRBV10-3	TGTGCCATCAGTGAGATATCGAGCTCCTACAATGAGCAGTTCTTC	CAISEISSSYNEQFF
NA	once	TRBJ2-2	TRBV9	TGTGCCAGCAGCCCAGGGAACACCGGGGAGCTGTTTTTT	CASSPGNTGELFF
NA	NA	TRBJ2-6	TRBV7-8	TGTGCCAGCAGCTTAACCCGGCAGGTCTCTGGGGCCAACGTCCTGACTTTC	CASSLTRQVSGANVLTF
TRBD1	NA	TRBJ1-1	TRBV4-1	TGCGCCAGCAGCCCCCCCTACGGACAGGGGGCGAGTAGGACTGAAGCTTTCTTT	CASSPPYGQGASRTEAFF
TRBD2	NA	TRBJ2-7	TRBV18	TGTGCCAGCTCACCAGGGGCCAGCGGGAGCGGGTCTTACGAGCAGTACTTC	CASSPGASGSGSYEQYF
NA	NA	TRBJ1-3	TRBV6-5	TGTGCCAGCAGCCAACCAGGGGCTGGAAACACCATATATTTT	CASSQPGAGNTIYF
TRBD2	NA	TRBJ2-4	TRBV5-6	TGTGCCAGCAGCTTGGGGCGGGGGATACCACGGTACTTC	CASSLGRGIPRYF
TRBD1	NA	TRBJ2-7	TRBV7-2	TGTGCCAGCAGCTTAGAGCAGGGGGCTGTCTACGAGCAGTACTTC	CASSLEQGAVYEQYF
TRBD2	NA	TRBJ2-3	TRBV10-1	TGCGCCAGCAGTGACGGGGGGGAAAGCACAGATACGCAGTATTTT	CASSDGGESTDTQYF
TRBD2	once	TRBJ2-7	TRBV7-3	TGTGCCAGCAGCTTAACGTTCGCGGGAGGGCGGTGCGAGCAGTACTTC	CASSLTFAGGRCEQYF
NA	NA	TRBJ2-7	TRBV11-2	TGTGCCAGCAGCTCCAGGACGGAGGTCGAGCAGTACTTC	CASSSRTEVEQYF
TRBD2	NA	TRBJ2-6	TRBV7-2	TGTGCCAGCAGCTTGGGGGGGAGAAACTCTGGGGCCAACGTCCTGACTTTC	CASSLGGRNSGANVLTF
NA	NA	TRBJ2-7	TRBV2	TGTGCCAGCTATGGCCAGGCCTCCTACGAGCAGTACTTC	CASYGQASYEQYF
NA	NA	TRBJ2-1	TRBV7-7	TGTGCCAGCAGCCCCAGACAGGGAGGCCCTAATGAGCAGTTCTTC	CASSPRQGGPNEQFF
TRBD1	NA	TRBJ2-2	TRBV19	TGTGCCAGTAGTATTCAAGGGCAGGGGGCAGGGGAGCTGTTTTTT	CASSIQGQGAGELFF
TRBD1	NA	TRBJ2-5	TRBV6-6	TGTGCCAGCAGTTCCGGACAGGGGAGGTGGGAGACCCAGTACTTC	CASSSGQGRWETQYF
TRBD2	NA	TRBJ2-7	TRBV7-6	TGTGCCAGCAGCCTACTAGCGGGGTACTACGAGCAGTACTTC	CASSLLAGYYEQYF
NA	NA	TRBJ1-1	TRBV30	TGTGCCTGGAGGGCAACAGGGAACACTGAAGCTTTCTTT	CAWRATGNTEAFF
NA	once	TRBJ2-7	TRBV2	TGTGCCAGCACAAGGCTAGTAGGTTACGAGCAGTACTTC	CASTRLVGYEQYF
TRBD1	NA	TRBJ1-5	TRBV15	TGTGCCACCAGCAGAGGGGGACAGGTAGGAAGCAATCAGCCCCAGCATTTT	CATSRGGQVGSNQPQHF
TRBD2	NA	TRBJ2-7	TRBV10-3	TGTGCCATCAGTGAGCTTTCTCTAGCGGGGGTTCAGAGCTCCTACGAGCAGTACTTC	CAISELSLAGVQSSYEQYF
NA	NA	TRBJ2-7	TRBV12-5	TGTGCTAGTGGTTTGGTAGTCGGGAAAAGCTCCTACGAGCAGTACTTC	CASGLVVGKSSYEQYF